These 27 T cell receptor beta chains share one sample of origin, sequenced in a study of T cell changes during pregnancy in multiple sclerosis. Clones were read by immunoSEQ multiplex PCR, and TCRdb kept only the in-frame ones, dropping some. Of tens of thousands of clones listed, almost 95% are singletons. The source was peripheral blood, collected in the third trimester of pregnancy. The receptors were gathered from a female donor in good health, enrolled as a control in a pregnancy study.

This chain joins TRBV11-3 and TRBJ2-2; 8 bases map to TRBD1. Germline V gene data show CDR1 as SGHNT and CDR2 as YENEEA. The CDR3 contains 15 residues. V lost 2 bases to trimming and J lost 5 bases; unmatched junction nucleotides: 4. The CDR3 reads CASSLITGGTGELFF. Written as DNA, the CDR3 is TGTGCCAGCAGCTTAATTACAGGGGGAACCGGGGAGCTGTTTTTT.

The chain joins TRBV4-3 to TRBJ2-1, with D possibly matching TRBD1 (7 bases). Germline V gives CDR1 LGHNA, CDR2 YSLEER. Trimming cost V 5 bases and J 5 bases, with 10 bases left between them. This CDR3 spans 13 amino acids. The CDR3 protein is CASSWRGHNEQFF. DNA for the CDR3: TGCGCCAGCAGCTGGAGGGGGCACAATGAGCAGTTCTTC.

The rearrangement joins TRBV7-9 to TRBJ1-2; 7 nucleotides align to TRBD1. The ends lost 5 bases at V and 9 bases at J; junction bases unmatched: 12. CDR3 length: 14 residues. Germline V CDR1 and CDR2: SEHNR, FQNEAQ (reference sequence). The CDR3 protein is CASSPPVGTESYTF. The CDR3 DNA sequence: TGTGCCAGCAGCCCCCCGGTGGGGACAGAAAGCTACACCTTC.

The genes are TRBV29-1 and TRBJ2-3, with 8 bases aligning to TRBD2. Trimming took 6 bases from V and 0 from J; bases not matched to a gene: 5. Germline CDR1 reads SQVTM; CDR2 reads ANQGSEA. The CDR3 covers 14 residues. The DNA of the CDR3 is TGCAGCGTCGGGAGGGCAGGGAGCACAGATACGCAGTATTTT. Protein product: CSVGRAGSTDTQYF.

The rearrangement joins TRBV4-1 to TRBJ2-1, with 8 nucleotides matching TRBD2. Germline V CDR1 and CDR2: MGHRA, YSYEKL. The CDR3 has 16 amino acids. The junction had 8 bases not matched to a gene; V was cut back by 4 bases and J by 3 bases. CDR3 in amino acids: CASSPLPAGGYNEQFF. CDR3 nucleotides: TGCGCCAGCAGCCCACTTCCGGCGGGGGGCTACAATGAGCAGTTCTTC.

The V gene is TRBV5-4, the J gene TRBJ1-1; TRBD1 aligns across 7 bases. V lost 4 bases and J lost 3; bases outside the gene matches: 18. The germline V gene encodes CDR1 SGHNT and CDR2 YYREEE (reference sequence). This CDR3 comprises 18 residues. The CDR3 region has the DNA TGTGCCAGCAGCCCCCGGGTGGGGGACAGTATCTTCCACACTGAAGCTTTCTTT. Translated: CASSPRVGDSIFHTEAFF.

This chain links TRBV6-5 with TRBJ1-5; the match to TRBD1 covers 7 bases. Germline V gene lookup returns CDR1 MNHEY and CDR2 SVGAGI. The CDR3 spans 16 residues. The V and J ends lost 4 bases and 3 bases, in that order; junction bases with no gene match: 9. The chain's CDR3 is CASSSGWDSPNQPQHF. The CDR3 DNA reads as TGTGCCAGCAGTTCCGGGTGGGACAGTCCCAATCAGCCCCAGCATTTT.

This clone appeared once. V is TRBV28 and J is TRBJ2-5; 7 bases fit TRBD1. Per the germline V gene, CDR1 is MDHEN and CDR2 is SYDVKM. The CDR3 sequence is 14 residues long. After removal of 3 bases from V and 5 bases from J, the junction contained 6 bases not matched to a gene. The CDR3 here is CASSLGQLGETQYF. In nucleotides, the CDR3 is TGTGCCAGCAGTTTGGGACAGTTGGGGGAGACCCAGTACTTC.

V gene TRBV18 combines with J gene TRBJ2-7; D unclear. With 8 bases removed from V and 7 bases from J, the gap between germline ends came to 18 bases. Germline CDR1 KGHSH, CDR2 LQKENI. CDR3 length: 13 residues. CDR3 in DNA: TGTGCCAGCCAGGCCTTAAGTAGTGCGGAGCAGTACTTC. It codes for CASQALSSAEQYF.

The chain recombines TRBV11-2 with TRBJ2-7; the D is unclear. This CDR3 is built from 12 residues. V gave up 5 bases and J gave up 0 bases, with 5 bases separating them. Germline V CDR1 and CDR2: SGHAT, FQNNGV. The CDR3 here is CASSASSYEQYF. CDR3 DNA: TGTGCCAGCAGCGCGAGCTCCTACGAGCAGTACTTC.

This rearrangement joins TRBV5-1 to TRBJ2-3; no reliable D call. Trimming stripped 0 bases from V and 4 bases from J, with 9 bases between. The CDR3 has 14 residues. Germline V gene lookup returns CDR1 SGHRS and CDR2 YFSETQ. In DNA, the CDR3 is TGCGCCAGCAGCTTGGCCGCGGCCTCAGATACGCAGTATTTT. It yields the protein CASSLAAASDTQYF. The full variable domain, rest sourced from reference TRBV5-1 and TRBJ2-3, is KAGVTQTPRYLIKTRGQQVTLSCSPISGHRSVSWYQQTPGQGLQFLFEYFSETQRNKGNFPGRFSGRQFSNSRSEMNVSTLELGDSALYLCASSLAAASDTQYFGPGTRLTVL.

J is TRBJ1-2 and V is TRBV5-1, with D perhaps TRBD1 (6 bases). V lost 4 bases to trimming and J lost 2 bases, with 18 bases between them. The germline V gene has CDR1 SGHRS and CDR2 YFSETQ. This CDR3 region has 16 residues. The CDR3 region is CASSLGSGGRNYGYTF. The CDR3 nucleotides read TGCGCCAGCAGCCTCGGGTCGGGGGGCAGGAACTATGGCTACACCTTC. The full variable domain, in which reference TRBV5-1 and TRBJ1-2 provide the parts outside the CDR3, is KAGVTQTPRYLIKTRGQQVTLSCSPISGHRSVSWYQQTPGQGLQFLFEYFSETQRNKGNFPGRFSGRQFSNSRSEMNVSTLELGDSALYLCASSLGSGGRNYGYTFGSGTRLTVV.

The V gene is TRBV4-1, the J gene TRBJ2-1; 7 positions match TRBD2. This CDR3 has 15 amino acids. V was clipped by 2 bases and J by 9 bases; unmatched bases: 10. The V gene's germline CDR1 is MGHRA and CDR2 YSYEKL. This chain's CDR3 is CASSQPRTSRREQFF. The CDR3 DNA follows: TGCGCCAGCAGCCAACCTCGGACTAGTAGACGTGAGCAGTTCTTC.

By its share, this clone is medium-sized. The chain is built from TRBV9 and TRBJ2-7; 8 nucleotides match TRBD1. The CDR3 length is 13 residues. V dropped 0 bases and J dropped 6; count of bases not matched to a gene: 2. Looked up from germline, CDR1 is SGDLS and CDR2 is YYNGEE. CDR3 sequence: CASSVAQGGEQYF. CDR3 bases: TGTGCCAGCAGCGTAGCACAGGGGGGCGAGCAGTACTTC.

CDR3 loop: CASSQDRGAEAFF. The CDR3 DNA reads TGTGCCAGCAGCCAAGATAGGGGCGCTGAAGCTTTCTTT. The chain links TRBV4-2 to TRBJ1-1, with D perhaps matching TRBD1 (5 bases). In germline, CDR1 is LGHNA, CDR2 YNFKEQ. The CDR3 contains 13 residues. V was pared by 0 bases and J by 6 bases, with 8 bases between.

The chain is built from TRBV11-2 and TRBJ2-3; D not certain. The CDR3 contains 12 residues. The germline V gene encodes CDR1 SGHAT and CDR2 FQNNGV. The V end lost 4 bases, the J end lost 3 bases, and 5 bases lay between the germline ends. CDR3 in amino acids: CASSSPTDTQYF. CDR3 in DNA: TGTGCCAGCAGCTCCCCTACAGATACGCAGTATTTT.

V gene TRBV27 combines with J gene TRBJ2-1, with a tentative D call TRBD2 (5 bases). Germline assignment: CDR1 MNHEY and CDR2 SMNVEV (reference sequence). The CDR3 runs 14 residues. V was shortened by 4 bases and J by 9 bases, with 16 bases between the two germline ends. CDR3 in amino acids: CASSSSGGLGEQFF. The DNA for the CDR3 is TGTGCCAGCAGTTCATCCGGCGGGTTGGGTGAGCAGTTCTTC.

This rearrangement joins TRBV7-8 to TRBJ2-5; D might be TRBD1 (6 bases). With the DNA end fitting TRBJ2-7 better, the J assignment may be wrong. Per germline, CDR1 SGHVS and CDR2 FQNEAQ. This CDR3 region has 15 residues. The CDR3 coding sequence is TGTGCCAGCAGCATGACAGGACAGACTTCCTACGAGCAGTACTTC. This encodes CASSMTGQTSYEQYF.

The V and J genes are TRBV19 and TRBJ1-2; tentative D call: TRBD1 (5 bases). V lost 8 bases to trimming and J lost 8 bases, with 30 bases between them. This CDR3 has 17 amino acids. Germline CDR1 reads LNHDA; CDR2 reads SQIVND (reference sequence). The CDR3, as DNA: TGTGCCAGTTCGCCTGGGGCAGCTTTTATTTTCCTAGACGGCTACACCTTC. Encoded protein: CASSPGAAFIFLDGYTF. The full variable domain, completed using reference TRBV19 and TRBJ1-2, is DGGITQSPKYLFRKEGQNVTLSCEQNLNHDAMYWYRQDPGQGLRLIYYSQIVNDFQKGDIAEGYSVSREKKESFPLTVTSAQKNPTAFYLCASSPGAAFIFLDGYTFGSGTRLTVV.

This chain connects TRBV15 to TRBJ2-3; tentative D call: TRBD2 (7 bases). This CDR3 spans 17 amino acids. Germline V gives CDR1 LNHNV, CDR2 YYDKDF (reference sequence). The germline V and J ends were trimmed by 5 bases and 2 bases, with 20 bases remaining between them. For the CDR3, the DNA is TGTGCCACCAGCCGACTGGGGGGGCTCTGGGCCACAGATACGCAGTATTTT. This translates into CATSRLGGLWATDTQYF.

This clone was recorded once. The chain combines TRBV5-4 with TRBJ1-1, with unresolved D. The V end was cut by 1 base, the J end by 0 bases, with 4 bases between. Germline CDR1 and CDR2: SGHNT and YYREEE (reference sequence). The CDR3 runs to 13 residues. For the CDR3, the DNA is TGTGCCAGCAGCTTGTACATGAACACTGAAGCTTTCTTT. It codes for CASSLYMNTEAFF.

This clone was detected only once. The CDR3 DNA is TGTGCCAGCAGCTTAGTAGGGACAGGGGTAGGGGAGCAGTACTTC. Translation: CASSLVGTGVGEQYF. The chain has TRBV7-8 and TRBJ2-7, with TRBD1 identical over 10 bases. The germline CDR1 and CDR2 sequences are SGHVS and FQNEAQ. CDR3 length: 15 residues. V was pared by 1 base and J by 7 bases, with 7 bases of the junction left unmatched.

The J gene is TRBJ2-3, the V gene TRBV11-2; D is perhaps TRBD2 (5 bases). Trimming removed 5 bases from V and 6 bases from J, with 15 bases in between. The CDR3 extends over 14 amino acids. Germline V gene sequence: CDR1 SGHAT, CDR2 FQNNGV. The CDR3 nucleotides are TGTGCCAGCAGCGAAGATTGGGAGAAGGATACGCAGTATTTT. This gives the protein CASSEDWEKDTQYF.

The V call is TRBV5-4, the J call TRBJ2-3; D is perhaps TRBD1 (5 bases). The CDR3 extends over 17 amino acids. Trimming stripped 4 bases from V and 0 bases from J, with 18 bases between. From germline, CDR1 is SGHNT and CDR2 YYREEE (reference sequence). In DNA, the CDR3 is TGTGCCAGCAGCCCAACTACGACAGATTCCAGCACAGATACGCAGTATTTT. Residues: CASSPTTTDSSTDTQYF.

The V and J genes are TRBV19 and TRBJ2-1, with D tentatively TRBD1 (6 bases). Germline V gives CDR1 LNHDA, CDR2 SQIVND (reference sequence). Trimming removed 5 bases from V and 9 bases from J, with 14 bases in between. This CDR3 has 13 residues. The CDR3 reads CASSLTGSAEQFF. The CDR3 DNA reads TGTGCCAGTAGTCTTACAGGGTCAGCTGAGCAGTTCTTC.

CDR3 in amino acids: CSVEGLRQGFGLAGGPDTQYF. CDR3 bases: TGCAGCGTTGAAGGCCTCAGGCAGGGGTTCGGACTAGCGGGAGGCCCAGATACGCAGTATTTT. The chain carries TRBV29-1 and TRBJ2-3; TRBD2 matches 14 bases. This CDR3 spans 21 amino acids. The germline gives CDR1 SQVTM, CDR2 ANQGSEA. Trimming at V came to 1 base and at J to 4 bases, leaving 19 bases not matched to a gene.

This clone was seen once. This rearrangement joins TRBV5-1 to TRBJ2-7; 10 bases agree with TRBD1. There are 14 residues in the CDR3. Germline CDR1 reads SGHRS; CDR2 reads YFSETQ. Trimming took 0 bases from V and 5 from J; bases not matched to a gene: 2. The CDR3 DNA reads TGCGCCAGCAGCTTGGGACAGGGGGCTGACGAGCAGTACTTC. Amino acid sequence: CASSLGQGADEQYF.